This is a list of T cell receptor beta chains from one sample in a study of technical replicates of blood from a few donors. Sequencing used immunoSEQ multiplex PCR; TCRdb keeps in-frame clones, though not all of them. Among about 80,000 clones listed, 85% to 95% were seen once. The sequencing input was T cells isolated from PBMCs. The receptor source for this set is a human donor in good health. Each CDR3 is given with its conserved first and last residue. D genes are given only for firm matches. Expanded clones are given a class, and other clones once, few, many or no size at all.

>TRBJ1-5|NA|NA|TRBV7-8
CASSIPDQPQHF
TGTGCCAGCAGCATACCAGATCAGCCCCAGCATTTT
>TRBJ2-5|TRBD2|NA|TRBV12-5
CASGLFPGRHQETQYF
TGTGCTAGTGGTTTGTTTCCCGGGAGGCACCAAGAGACCCAGTACTTC
>TRBJ2-7|TRBD2|NA|TRBV28
CASRLGLAGPYEQYF
TGTGCCAGCAGGCTGGGACTAGCGGGACCCTACGAGCAGTACTTC
>TRBJ1-2|NA|NA|TRBV5-6
CASSFRSYYGYTF
TGTGCCAGCAGCTTTCGGAGTTACTATGGCTACACCTTC
>TRBJ2-5|NA|NA|TRBV5-4
CASSSDYRGETQYF
TGTGCCAGCAGCTCGGACTATCGGGGGGAGACCCAGTACTTC
>TRBJ2-7|TRBD1|NA|TRBV4-3
CASSQGTGALYEQYF
TGCGCCAGCAGCCAGGGGACAGGGGCCTTATACGAGCAGTACTTC
>TRBJ1-1|NA|NA|TRBV5-5
CASRWGLGAGNTEAFF
TGTGCCAGCAGATGGGGATTAGGGGCAGGGAACACTGAAGCTTTCTTT
>TRBJ2-1|NA|NA|TRBV5-4
CASSLDSREQFF
TGTGCCAGCAGCTTGGACAGCCGTGAGCAGTTCTTC
>TRBJ1-2|TRBD1|NA|TRBV5-1
CASSLGDRVRGYTF
TGCGCCAGCAGCTTGGGTGACAGGGTGCGGGGCTACACCTTC
>TRBJ2-2|TRBD2|NA|TRBV5-1
CASSSGLAGGRNTGELFF
TGCGCCAGCAGCTCCGGACTAGCGGGAGGCCGGAACACCGGGGAGCTGTTTTTT
>TRBJ2-7|TRBD1|NA|TRBV2
CARRDRDEQYF
TGTGCCAGAAGGGACAGGGACGAGCAGTACTTC
>TRBJ1-5|NA|NA|TRBV19
CASSPGLITF
TGTGCCAGTAGTCCGGGACTCATTACTTTT
>TRBJ1-1|NA|NA|TRBV4-3
CASSQTEFTTEAFF
TGCGCCAGCAGCCAAACTGAGTTTACCACTGAAGCTTTCTTT
>TRBJ2-1|NA|NA|TRBV4-1
CASRLDSYSYNEQFF
TGCGCCAGCAGGCTCGACTCGTACTCCTACAATGAGCAGTTCTTC
>TRBJ2-5|TRBD2|NA|TRBV7-2
CASSWGGTQYF
TGTGCCAGCAGCTGGGGGGGGACCCAGTACTTC
>TRBJ1-2|NA|NA|TRBV10-3
CAISGQTLIYGYTF
TGTGCCATCTCAGGGCAGACCTTGATCTATGGCTACACCTTC
>TRBJ2-7|TRBD2|NA|TRBV10-3
CAIRGLAGTTYEQYF
TGTGCCATCAGAGGACTAGCGGGTACTACCTACGAGCAGTACTTC
>TRBJ1-2|TRBD1|NA|TRBV28
CASSLTGTGGGYTF
TGTGCCAGCAGTTTAACGGGGACAGGGGGTGGCTACACCTTC
>TRBJ2-1|NA|NA|TRBV5-6
CASSLFQGGTSSYNEQFF
TGTGCCAGCAGCTTATTTCAGGGGGGGACTAGTAGCTACAATGAGCAGTTCTTC
>TRBJ2-1|NA|NA|TRBV5-6
CASSLSRSIGLFYNEQFF
TGTGCCAGCAGCCTTTCCCGTTCTATAGGACTTTTCTACAATGAGCAGTTCTTC
>TRBJ2-4|NA|NA|TRBV28
CASSFRLVWYF
TGTGCCAGCAGTTTCCGACTAGTCTGGTACTTC
>TRBJ2-7|TRBD2|NA|TRBV28
CASSLAGGTYEQYF
TGTGCCAGCAGTTTAGCGGGAGGTACCTACGAGCAGTACTTC
>TRBJ1-3|NA|NA|TRBV23-1
CASSHQLAAGNTIYF
TGCGCCAGCAGTCACCAACTCGCGGCTGGAAACACCATATATTTT
>TRBJ1-4|TRBD1|NA|TRBV5-1
CASSLGRDSHEKLFF
TGCGCCAGCAGCTTGGGGCGGGACAGCCATGAAAAACTGTTTTTT
>TRBJ2-3|NA|NA|TRBV5-1
CASSSPDLMQTDTQYF
TGCGCCAGCAGCTCTCCCGACTTGATGCAGACAGATACGCAGTATTTT
>TRBJ2-7|TRBD2|NA|TRBV19
CASSIDRAGGAAYEQYF
TGTGCCAGTAGTATAGATCGGGCGGGGGGGGCCGCCTACGAGCAGTACTTC
>TRBJ2-1|TRBD2|NA|TRBV15
CATSSKGLAGENEQFF
TGTGCCACCAGCAGTAAGGGACTAGCGGGAGAAAATGAGCAGTTCTTC
>TRBJ1-4|NA|NA|TRBV25-1
CASSPRTGIGEKLFF
TGTGCCAGCAGCCCTAGGACCGGGATTGGTGAAAAACTGTTTTTT
>TRBJ2-3|NA|few|TRBV10-1
CASSKRDSLRGDTQYF
TGCGCCAGCAGTAAACGGGACTCTCTTCGGGGAGATACGCAGTATTTT
>TRBJ1-1|TRBD1|NA|TRBV9
CASSVAEGAGTEAFF
TGTGCCAGCAGCGTAGCAGAGGGGGCCGGCACTGAAGCTTTCTTT
>TRBJ2-4|NA|NA|TRBV7-8
CASSFSSGLAKNIQYF
TGTGCCAGCAGCTTCAGTAGCGGCCTAGCCAAAAACATTCAGTACTTC
>TRBJ2-3|NA|NA|TRBV5-1
CASSERGGSTDTQYF
TGCGCCAGCAGCGAGAGGGGGGGAAGCACAGATACGCAGTATTTT
>TRBJ2-1|TRBD2|NA|TRBV5-6
CASSRGTSGYNEQFF
TGTGCCAGCAGTCGCGGGACTAGCGGATACAATGAGCAGTTCTTC
>TRBJ1-2|TRBD1|few|TRBV6-6
CASRPGGWGYGYTF
TGTGCCAGCAGACCAGGGGGCTGGGGGTATGGCTACACCTTC
>TRBJ1-2|NA|NA|TRBV7-8
CASSLVGGDGYTF
TGTGCCAGCAGCTTAGTAGGGGGAGATGGCTACACCTTC
>TRBJ1-1|TRBD1|NA|TRBV4-1
CASSHGTGGTEAFF
TGCGCCAGCAGCCACGGAACAGGGGGAACTGAAGCTTTCTTT
>TRBJ1-1|NA|NA|TRBV29-1
CSVVHRQAFF
TGCAGCGTTGTGCACCGCCAGGCTTTCTTT
>TRBJ2-7|TRBD2|NA|TRBV28
CASSWTTSGTYEQYF
TGTGCCAGCAGTTGGACGACTAGCGGTACCTACGAGCAGTACTTC
>TRBJ2-1|NA|NA|TRBV18
CASSPLTGTNEQFF
TGTGCCAGCTCACCACTGACAGGGACTAATGAGCAGTTCTTC
>TRBJ2-1|TRBD2|NA|TRBV7-9
CASSLASGIWDEQFF
TGTGCCAGCAGCTTAGCAAGCGGGATCTGGGATGAGCAGTTCTTC
>TRBJ2-1|TRBD2|NA|TRBV7-3
CASSLRLAGDNEQFF
TGTGCCAGCAGCTTAAGACTAGCGGGAGACAATGAGCAGTTCTTC
>TRBJ1-5|NA|few|TRBV9
CASSVDPDQPQHF
TGTGCCAGCAGCGTAGATCCGGATCAGCCCCAGCATTTT
>TRBJ1-4|TRBD1|NA|TRBV27
CPEPGQGCQHEKLFF
TGTCCGGAGCCGGGACAGGGATGCCAGCACGAAAAACTGTTTTTT